The clone carrying this T cell receptor beta chain was observed a handful of times. Its antigen is not identified. The record originates from a study of cytomegalovirus exposure and HLA in healthy donors. Study conclusions and caveats: A few of the chains that were CMV-associated were confirmed in vitro to be specific for CMV antigens. According to a later analysis, TCR clusters from the first cohort tended to co-occur in the roughly 120 validation repertoires.

V dropped 4 bases and J dropped 2 bases, with 9 bases sitting between them. Per the germline V gene, CDR1 is MNHEY and CDR2 is SMNVEV (reference sequence). This CDR3 is built from 13 residues. The validation cohort, a group of over a hundred subjects, included the donors and was separate from the roughly 670-subject first cohort. The data were produced by immunoSEQ multiplex PCR, yet TCRdb's version contains in-frame clones alone and is incomplete. The data show 86,000 or so clones, with approximately 95% seen just once and 1.6% held by the top ten. This receptor was obtained from a young man in good health and CMV-seropositive. Input material: PBMCs. The V and J genes are TRBV27 and TRBJ2-7; D not certain. CDR3 residues: CASSWSGTYEQYF. DNA of the CDR3: TGTGCCAGCAGTTGGTCGGGTACCTACGAGCAGTACTTC.